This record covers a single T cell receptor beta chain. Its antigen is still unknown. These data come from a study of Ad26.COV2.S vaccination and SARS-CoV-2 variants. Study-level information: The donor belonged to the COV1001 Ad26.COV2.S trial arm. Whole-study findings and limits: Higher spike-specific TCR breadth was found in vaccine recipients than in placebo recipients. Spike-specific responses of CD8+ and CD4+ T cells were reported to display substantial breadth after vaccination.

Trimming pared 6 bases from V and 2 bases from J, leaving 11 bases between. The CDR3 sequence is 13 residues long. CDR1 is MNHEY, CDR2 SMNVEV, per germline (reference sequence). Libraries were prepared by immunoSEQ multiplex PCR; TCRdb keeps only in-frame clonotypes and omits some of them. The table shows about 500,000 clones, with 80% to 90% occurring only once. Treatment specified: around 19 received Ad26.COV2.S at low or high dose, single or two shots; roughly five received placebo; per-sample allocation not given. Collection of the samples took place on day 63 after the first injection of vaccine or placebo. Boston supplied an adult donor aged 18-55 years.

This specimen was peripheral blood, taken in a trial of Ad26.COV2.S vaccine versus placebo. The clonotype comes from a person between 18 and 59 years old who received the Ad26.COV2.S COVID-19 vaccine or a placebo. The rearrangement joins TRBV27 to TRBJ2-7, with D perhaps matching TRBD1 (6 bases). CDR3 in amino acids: CASRTGPTYEQYF. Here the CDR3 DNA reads TGTGCCAGCAGAACAGGGCCTACCTACGAGCAGTACTTC.